This is a list of T cell receptor beta chains from one sample in a study of shared clonotypes between healthy human individuals. Clones were sequenced by immunoSEQ multiplex PCR, and TCRdb holds only the in-frame ones, with some missing. The table has 2,500,000 or so clones, around nine tenths seen once. Sample: naive CD4+ T cells sorted from blood. Every receptor here comes from a man aged 18 to 35 in good health. The CDR3 runs from the conserved cysteine through the conserved F or W. D genes are given only for firm matches. Some rows mark clone size as missing; the rest say once, few, many or name a class of expanded clone.

J | D | size | V | DNA | CDR3
TRBJ1-1 | NA | NA | TRBV4-1 | TGCGCCAGCAGCCGGACACGACAGTGGAGTAAGACTGAAGCTTTCTTT | CASSRTRQWSKTEAFF
TRBJ1-1 | NA | NA | TRBV19 | TGTGCCAGTAAGACTGTGGGGAGCACTGAAGCTTTCTTT | CASKTVGSTEAFF
TRBJ2-1 | NA | NA | TRBV29-1 | TGCAGCGTTGAATCCGGCACTAGCTACAATGAGCAGTTCTTC | CSVESGTSYNEQFF
TRBJ2-7 | NA | NA | TRBV5-4 | TGTGCCAGCAGCTTGCGGGACTCCTACGAGCAGTACTTC | CASSLRDSYEQYF
TRBJ1-6 | NA | once | TRBV5-4 | TGTGCCAGCAGCTTGGATCCTCCTACGCCGGCACCCCTCCACTTT | CASSLDPPTPAPLHF
TRBJ2-7 | NA | once | TRBV7-9 | TGTGCCAGCAGCTTAGTAGGTCAGCCCTACGAGCAGTACTTC | CASSLVGQPYEQYF
TRBJ2-7 | NA | NA | TRBV27 | TGTGCCAGCAGTTCTCGAGGCAGGGGCTCCTACGAGCAGTACTTC | CASSSRGRGSYEQYF
TRBJ2-1 | TRBD2 | NA | TRBV9 | TGTGCCAGCCAATCCCAGCGGGAGGACCCCTTGGGCGGTGAGCAGTTCTTC | CASQSQREDPLGGEQFF
TRBJ1-5 | NA | NA | TRBV10-3 | TGTGCCATCAGTGAGTCCGGGGGGGGTCAGCCCCAGCATTTT | CAISESGGGQPQHF
TRBJ2-5 | TRBD1 | NA | TRBV19 | TGTGCCAGTAGCCCCAGAGGGACAGGGGGCGGAGGGGAGACCCAGTACTTC | CASSPRGTGGGGETQYF
TRBJ1-5 | NA | NA | TRBV19 | TGTGCCAGTAGTCCCGAGAGGCGCGGGACCAGCAATCAGCCCCAGCATTTT | CASSPERRGTSNQPQHF
TRBJ2-6 | NA | NA | TRBV7-9 | TGTGCCAGCAGCTTCAGAAGCTCTGGGGCCAACGTCCTGACTTTC | CASSFRSSGANVLTF
TRBJ2-7 | TRBD1 | NA | TRBV6-6 | TGTGCCAGCAGCCTACCCGGGACAGTATCCTACGAGCAGTACTTC | CASSLPGTVSYEQYF
TRBJ1-1 | TRBD1 | NA | TRBV6-5 | TGTGCCAGCAGTTTCCAGGGGGCGGTCACTGAAGCTTTCTTT | CASSFQGAVTEAFF
TRBJ2-5 | NA | once | TRBV21-1 | TGTGCCAGCAGCAAAAAGGCCCCGACTAGCGGGATAGGGGAGACCCAGTACTTC | CASSKKAPTSGIGETQYF
TRBJ1-2 | NA | once | TRBV11-2 | TGTGCCAGCAGCTTAGATCCAAACTATGGCTACACCTTC | CASSLDPNYGYTF
TRBJ1-5 | NA | NA | TRBV12-1 | TGTGCCAGCAGCTTTGAAGACAGGTGGCATCAGCCCCAGCATTTT | CASSFEDRWHQPQHF
TRBJ2-7 | NA | NA | TRBV28 | TGTGCCAGCAGTTTACCACTCACCCCCTACGAGCAGTACTTC | CASSLPLTPYEQYF
TRBJ2-7 | NA | NA | TRBV7-9 | TGTGCCAGCAGCCACAGGGAGGGGGGTCTCTACGAGCAGTACTTC | CASSHREGGLYEQYF
TRBJ2-3 | NA | NA | TRBV6-5 | TGTGCCAGCAGTTCTCAAGGGGGAAACACAGATACGCAGTATTTT | CASSSQGGNTDTQYF
TRBJ1-3 | NA | NA | TRBV18 | TGTGCCAGCTCACCCGAGTCTGGAAACACCATATATTTT | CASSPESGNTIYF
TRBJ2-5 | NA | NA | TRBV11-2 | TGTGCCAGCAGCCCTAGGGGACCTCAAGAGACCCAGTACTTC | CASSPRGPQETQYF
TRBJ2-6 | NA | NA | TRBV4-1 | TGCGCCAGCAGCTTCTGGCCACTTGAGGCCTCTGGGGCCAACGTCCTGACTTTC | CASSFWPLEASGANVLTF
TRBJ2-7 | TRBD1 | NA | TRBV6-6 | TGTGCCAGCAGGCCCGGACAGGGGGTCAAGCAGTACTTC | CASRPGQGVKQYF
TRBJ1-2 | NA | NA | TRBV30 | TGTGCCTGGAGTGTAAACGCTGGCTACACCTTC | CAWSVNAGYTF
TRBJ2-7 | TRBD2 | NA | TRBV7-7 | TGTGCTAGCAGCTTTGGCGGGACTAGCGGGAGGGGGCCCTACGAGCAGTACTTC | CASSFGGTSGRGPYEQYF
TRBJ1-1 | NA | NA | TRBV2 | TGTGCCAGCAGTGAAGGACAGCCTGAAGCTTTCTTT | CASSEGQPEAFF
TRBJ1-1 | TRBD1 | NA | TRBV2 | TGTGCCACCAGGGGACAGCCGAACACTGAAGCTTTCTTT | CATRGQPNTEAFF
TRBJ2-1 | NA | NA | TRBV14 | TGTGCCAGCAGCCAAGATACCCCGAGGAATGAGCAGTTCTTC | CASSQDTPRNEQFF
TRBJ1-5 | NA | NA | TRBV5-5 | TGTGCCAGCAGCCCCATCGGGGATAGCAATCAGCCCCAGCATTTT | CASSPIGDSNQPQHF
TRBJ2-1 | TRBD2 | NA | TRBV19 | TGTGCCAGTAGTTTGACTAGCGGGAGCGTAAATGAGCAGTTCTTC | CASSLTSGSVNEQFF
TRBJ2-3 | NA | NA | TRBV5-1 | TGCGCCAGCAGCTTGGAGTACACAGATACGCAGTATTTT | CASSLEYTDTQYF
TRBJ2-1 | NA | NA | TRBV7-9 | TGTGCCAGCAGCGAAACCGGGACACGGCTATTCTTC | CASSETGTRLFF
TRBJ2-2 | TRBD2 | NA | TRBV6-1 | TGTGCCAGCACTGGCCTAGCGGTGAACACCGGGGAGCTGTTTTTT | CASTGLAVNTGELFF
TRBJ2-3 | TRBD2 | NA | TRBV9 | TGTGCCAGCAGCGCGTGGACTAGCGCAAGAAGCACAGATACGCAGTATTTT | CASSAWTSARSTDTQYF
TRBJ1-1 | TRBD1 | NA | TRBV27 | TGTGCCAGCAGTTTAACAGGGGGAGTGGGGACTGAAGCTTTCTTT | CASSLTGGVGTEAFF
TRBJ2-7 | TRBD1 | NA | TRBV28 | TGTGCCAGCAGTGGCAGGGGGCCCGGGACCTACGAGCAGTACTTC | CASSGRGPGTYEQYF
TRBJ2-3 | NA | NA | TRBV4-1 | TGCGCCAGCAGCCAAGATTGGGGGGGGACAGGCACAGATACGCAGTATTTT | CASSQDWGGTGTDTQYF
TRBJ2-2 | NA | NA | TRBV10-1 | TGCGCCAGCAGTCGGGCCGGGGAGCTGTTTTTT | CASSRAGELFF
TRBJ1-5 | NA | once | TRBV6-1 | TGTGCCAGCAGCCTGTTGACCGACCGGAGGCAGCCCCAGCATTTT | CASSLLTDRRQPQHF
TRBJ1-3 | TRBD1 | NA | TRBV2 | TGTGCCAGCAGTAGGGACAGGGGTGGAAACACCATATATTTT | CASSRDRGGNTIYF
TRBJ1-1 | NA | NA | TRBV18 | TGTGCCAGCTCACCATTAGAGGGCTACACGAACACTGAAGCTTTCTTT | CASSPLEGYTNTEAFF
TRBJ1-5 | NA | once | TRBV2 | TGTGCCAGCAGTTTACAGGGCCCTCGTCAGCCCCAGCATTTT | CASSLQGPRQPQHF
TRBJ1-2 | NA | NA | TRBV28 | TGTGCCAGCAGGGTCGACTATGGCTACACCTTC | CASRVDYGYTF
TRBJ1-2 | TRBD1 | NA | TRBV5-1 | TGCGCCAGCAGCCCGGCAGGGGGCGGTGGCTACACCTTC | CASSPAGGGGYTF
TRBJ2-5 | NA | NA | TRBV21-1 | TGTGCCAGCAGCAAATTGGGGGGGAGTCGGGAGACCCAGTACTTC | CASSKLGGSRETQYF
TRBJ1-5 | NA | NA | TRBV27 | TGTGCCAGCAGTTCCGGAGGGGCACGAGGCAATCAGCCCCAGCATTTT | CASSSGGARGNQPQHF
TRBJ1-6 | TRBD1 | NA | TRBV19 | TGTGCCAGTAACCAGGGGGAACGCCTTAATTCACCCCTCCACTTT | CASNQGERLNSPLHF